One and the same sample provided the 6 T cell receptor beta chains below, sequenced in a study of T cells in localized non-small cell lung cancer. TCRdb keeps only in-frame clones here, not all; method: immunoSEQ multiplex PCR. Of approximately 30,000 clones in the sample, 93% were seen once. The source was peripheral blood, collected before any cancer treatment. The receptors were gathered from a female donor of 60 years or more with stage I lung adenocarcinoma.

CDR3 loop: CASSFEGGSRHEQYV. The CDR3 DNA is TGTGCCAGCAGCTTCGAAGGCGGGAGTCGACACGAGCAGTACGTC. The chain combines TRBV5-6 with TRBJ2-7; TRBD2 matches at 7 bases. The CDR3 is made up of 15 amino acids. J was trimmed by 5 bases and V by 2 bases; bases with no gene match: 10. Germline V gives CDR1 SGHDT, CDR2 YYEEEE.

The rearrangement links TRBV2 to TRBJ2-7, with 12 nucleotides matching TRBD1. This CDR3 contains 15 residues. The V gene's germline CDR1 is SNHLY and CDR2 FYNNEI. With 2 bases clipped from V and 6 bases from J, the junction kept 5 bases outside the gene matches. The CDR3 DNA reads as TGTGCCAGCAGTGAATCAGGGACAGGGGGCGGCGAGCAGTACTTC. As protein: CASSESGTGGGEQYF.

This clone has only one observation. DNA of the CDR3: TGCGCCAGCAGCCAAGAGGGCGTGGGACGTGTGGTGTTTTTT. Translated, it gives CASSQEGVGRVVFF. The chain employs TRBV4-3 and TRBJ1-4; D may be TRBD1 (5 bases). V gave up 0 bases and J gave up 15 bases, with 17 bases separating them. The length of the CDR3 is 14 residues. Germline V gene data show CDR1 as LGHNA and CDR2 as YSLEER.

The chain joins TRBV4-1 to TRBJ2-5; D gene ambiguous. Germline CDR1 and CDR2: MGHRA and YSYEKL. This CDR3 comprises 12 residues. The ends were cut back, 0 bases at V and 5 bases at J, with 4 bases in the middle. CDR3 in amino acids: CASSQEGETQYF. DNA of the CDR3: TGCGCCAGCAGCCAAGAAGGGGAGACCCAGTACTTC.

This clone was recorded only once. The chain recombines TRBV30 with TRBJ1-3, with 7 bases identical to TRBD1. After removal of 1 base from V and 2 bases from J, the junction contained 5 bases not matched to a gene. CDR1 and CDR2 from the germline V gene are GTSNPN and SVGIG (reference sequence). The CDR3 is 15 residues long. In DNA, the CDR3 is TGTGCCTGGAGTGCCGAGGGGGCGACTGGAAACACCATATATTTT. Its translation is CAWSAEGATGNTIYF.

The chain recombines TRBV28 with TRBJ2-2; 9 nucleotides agree with TRBD1. The CDR3 runs to 16 residues. Germline loops: CDR1 MDHEN, CDR2 SYDVKM. Losses at the gene ends were 5 bases for V and 4 bases for J; bases not matched to a gene: 8. CDR3 residues: CASSPGTGWSTGELFF. CDR3 bases: TGTGCCAGCAGTCCCGGGACAGGGTGGAGCACCGGGGAGCTGTTTTTT.